This TCR beta chain was sequenced in a study of Graves' ophthalmopathy and Graves' hyperthyroidism. Study observations and caveats: The majority of expanded thyroid clonotypes above 0.001 frequency also occurred in blood.

There are many counts of this clonotype. As yet, its antigen is unknown. RNA transcripts were the source from which TCR beta CDR3 regions were amplified. The first-round RT-PCR employed HTBI primers together with the Qiagen OneStep RT-PCR kit. A multiplex PCR was then performed as the second round. TCRdb processed the multiplex PCR reads anew with MiXCR; each CDR3 protein has one entry. The sample includes a few hundred thousand distinct CDR3 sequences, approximately 15% seen only once; the top ten take roughly 7%. The CDR3 consists of 13 residues. Trimming took 7 bases from V and 2 from J, leaving 9 bases between them. Germline V lookup: CDR1 SGHTA, CDR2 FQGNSA.

The rearrangement links TRBV7-2 to TRBJ1-3; D is uncertain. Material for sequencing was peripheral blood. The origin of this receptor is a young woman with stable Graves' hyperthyroidism. The CDR3 here is CASTSTAGNTIYF. The CDR3 DNA sequence: TGTGCCAGCACCTCGACCGCTGGAAACACCATATATTTT. Variable domain in full (rest from reference TRBV7-2 and TRBJ1-3): GAGVSQSPSNKVTEKGKDVELRCDPISGHTALYWYRQSLGQGLEFLIYFQGNSAPDKSGLPSDRFSAERTGGSVSTLTIQRTQQEDSAVYLCASTSTAGNTIYFGEGSWLTVV.